This paragraph reports one T cell receptor beta chain. Its specificity is not known. The data belong to a study of shared clonotypes between healthy human individuals. Study-level findings and limits: A handful of donors held approximately 4.6% of naive CD4 clonotypes in common. Generally, estimated richness proved larger in naive subsets than it did in memory subsets. Limited genetic and exposure-history diversity came from having few donors.

CD45RO-negative cells were positively selected for CCR7, leaving out terminally differentiated effector memory CD45RA+ cells. Clones were read by immunoSEQ multiplex PCR, and TCRdb kept only the in-frame ones, dropping some. Here the sample spans roughly 2 million clones, over 85% being singletons. Sequences were obtained from naive CD8+ T cells sorted from blood. The TCR originated in a man aged 18 to 30 in good health.

In nucleotides, the CDR3 is TGTGCCATCAGTGATTCTCCTCCGGGTGCAACTAATGAAAAACTGTTTTTT. Residues: CAISDSPPGATNEKLFF. The rearrangement joins TRBV10-3 to TRBJ1-4; no clear D. V was cut by 3 bases and J by 0 bases, with 14 bases left in between. In germline, CDR1 is ENHRY, CDR2 SYGVKD. The CDR3 contains 17 residues.